This passage covers 19 T cell receptor beta chains from one sample sequenced in a study of control samples from healthy donors and cancer patients. Sequencing used immunoSEQ multiplex PCR; TCRdb keeps in-frame clones, though not all of them. The table has roughly 24,000 clones, 65% to 90% seen once. Sequencing was performed on PBMCs. Receptors originate from a man in his 60s with head and neck cancer.

This chain links TRBV18 with TRBJ1-2; 8 positions match TRBD1. CDR1 is KGHSH, CDR2 LQKENI, per germline. Losses at the gene ends were 2 bases for V and 2 bases for J; bases not matched to a gene: 1. This CDR3 region has 14 residues. CDR3 nucleotides: TGTGCCAGCTCACCAGGGGACAGGAACTATGGCTACACCTTC. Translated, it gives CASSPGDRNYGYTF.

J is TRBJ1-4 and V is TRBV2, with no clear D. Trimming removed 4 bases at V and 0 bases at J, with 6 bases between. Germline values: CDR1 SNHLY, CDR2 FYNNEI. This CDR3 comprises 14 residues. The CDR3 DNA follows: TGTGCCAGCAGTGTCTCTCCAACTAATGAAAAACTGTTTTTT. Protein product: CASSVSPTNEKLFF.

The chain joins TRBV4-1 to TRBJ2-7; 7 bases match TRBD1. The CDR3 totals 13 residues. Looked up from germline, CDR1 is MGHRA and CDR2 is YSYEKL. The junction had 1 base not matched to a gene; V was cut back by 5 bases and J by 0 bases. The CDR3 DNA follows: TGCGCCAGCAGCTGGGACAGCTCCTACGAGCAGTACTTC. Its protein product is CASSWDSSYEQYF.

This sequence joins TRBV7-9 and TRBJ1-1; 8 bases agree with TRBD1. The J segment lost 0 bases and the V segment lost 3 bases, leaving 0 bases of the junction unmatched. The CDR3 sequence is 14 residues long. CDR1 SEHNR and CDR2 FQNEAQ come from the germline V gene (reference sequence). Here the CDR3 reads CASSLTGVNTEAFF. As DNA, the CDR3 is TGTGCCAGCAGCTTGACAGGGGTGAACACTGAAGCTTTCTTT.

The chain combines TRBV12-3 or TRBV12-4 with TRBJ1-4, with no clear D. Trimming took 8 bases from V and 5 from J, leaving 12 bases between them. This CDR3 is 13 amino acids long. DNA for the CDR3: TGTGCCAGCTCCCCAAGGAAAAATGAAAAACTGTTTTTT. Encoded protein: CASSPRKNEKLFF.

The count of this clone is one. This chain connects TRBV5-1 to TRBJ1-3, with D unresolved. The V end lost 7 bases, the J end lost 0 bases, and 14 bases lay between the germline ends. Per germline, CDR1 SGHRS and CDR2 YFSETQ. This CDR3 contains 15 residues. CDR3 DNA sequence: TGCGCCAGCTCTACTGGCGGGGACTCTGGAAACACCATATATTTT. The encoded protein is CASSTGGDSGNTIYF.

Concerning this clone itself: The sample holds other DNA sequences that translate to the same CDR3. The chain combines TRBV20-1 with TRBJ1-2; D gene uncertain. Trimming shortened V by 3 bases and J by 0 bases, and 2 bases separated the two germline ends. Germline V gene sequence: CDR1 DFQATT, CDR2 SNEGSKA (reference sequence). This CDR3 is built from 11 residues. CDR3 protein: CSASPNYGYTF. CDR3 nucleotide sequence: TGCAGTGCTAGCCCTAACTATGGCTACACCTTC.

The V gene is TRBV2, the J gene TRBJ2-5, with a tentative D call TRBD1 (5 bases). The CDR3 extends over 14 amino acids. V shed 8 bases and J shed 2 bases, with 15 bases lying between them. CDR1 SNHLY and CDR2 FYNNEI come from the germline V gene. The CDR3 protein is CASQGTTTQETQYF. CDR3 sequence (DNA): TGTGCCAGCCAGGGTACGACAACTCAAGAGACCCAGTACTTC.

V gene TRBV27 combines with J gene TRBJ1-6, with D uncertain. CDR1 and CDR2 (germline): MNHEY, SMNVEV (reference sequence). V was trimmed by 7 bases and J by 4 bases, leaving 11 bases between them. This CDR3 has 14 residues. The CDR3 here is CASTPGRYNSPLHF. The CDR3 nucleotides are TGTGCCAGCACCCCCGGACGGTATAATTCACCCCTCCACTTT.

The CDR3 DNA is TGTGCCAGCAGACTCACCGGGACAGGCAACTATGGCTACACCTTC. Translating gives CASRLTGTGNYGYTF. The chain links TRBV28 to TRBJ1-2; 8 positions agree with TRBD1. CDR3 length: 15 residues. Trimming took 6 bases from V and 2 from J; bases not matched to a gene: 8. CDR1 MDHEN and CDR2 SYDVKM come from the germline V gene.

V and J are TRBV20-1 and TRBJ2-1; D not certain. Germline V gene sequence: CDR1 DFQATT, CDR2 SNEGSKA (reference sequence). V was shortened by 3 bases and J by 6 bases, with 6 bases between the two germline ends. The length of the CDR3 is 11 residues. This chain's CDR3 is CSARYSNEQFF. The CDR3 DNA is TGCAGTGCTAGGTACTCCAATGAGCAGTTCTTC.

This rearrangement joins TRBV19 to TRBJ2-1, with D perhaps assigned TRBD1 or TRBD2 (5 bases each). Germline V gene data show CDR1 as LNHDA and CDR2 as SQIVND (reference sequence). The CDR3 has 17 amino acids. V lost 0 bases to trimming and J lost 9 bases, with 21 bases between them. As DNA, the CDR3 is TGTGCCAGTAGTATAGATCCCGGACTCCTCCCCCAGGGTGAGCAGTTCTTC. This gives the protein CASSIDPGLLPQGEQFF.

The chain is built from TRBV21-1 and TRBJ2-3; the D call TRBD2 from the table was never checked on the DNA. TRBV21-1 is labeled a pseudogene. The CDR3 contains 15 residues. The CDR3 DNA is TGTGCCAGCAGGCCTACCGGGGGTCCCCTGGGGTCGCAGTATTTT. Translation gives CASRPTGGPLGSQYF.

The chain has TRBV27 and TRBJ1-2; 8 bases fit TRBD1. With V trimmed by 5 bases and J by 4 bases, 6 bases remained unmatched. Germline values: CDR1 MNHEY, CDR2 SMNVEV (reference sequence). The CDR3 is made up of 14 amino acids. The CDR3 sequence: CASSARGPVYGYTF. The CDR3 DNA follows: TGTGCCAGCAGTGCCAGGGGGCCCGTCTATGGCTACACCTTC.

This chain links TRBV30 with TRBJ2-2, with a possible D match to TRBD1 (6 bases). Germline assignment: CDR1 GTSNPN and CDR2 SVGIG (reference sequence). CDR3 length: 14 amino acids. The germline V and J ends were trimmed by 2 bases and 7 bases, with 14 bases remaining between them. CDR3 sequence (DNA): TGTGCCTGGAGTACTTTGAGGGGGTACGGGGAGCTGTTTTTT. Its protein is CAWSTLRGYGELFF.

The CDR3 nucleotides are TGTGCCAGCTCACCACGGAGCGGGAGTAAGAGCACAGATACGCAGTATTTT. This translates into CASSPRSGSKSTDTQYF. This chain uses TRBV18 with TRBJ2-3, with 8 bases that match TRBD2. This CDR3 is built from 17 residues. In germline, CDR1 is KGHSH, CDR2 LQKENI. V gave up 1 base and J gave up 0 bases; unmatched junction bases: 6.

In this sample, this clone turned up once. The chain carries TRBV12-5 and TRBJ1-6; D is uncertain. The CDR3 length is 13 residues. V lost 1 base and J lost 9, with 7 bases in between. Germline V gene lookup returns CDR1 LGHNT and CDR2 FRNRAP. The CDR3 is CASGLAEFSPLHF. CDR3 bases: TGTGCTAGTGGTTTGGCTGAGTTTTCACCCCTCCACTTT.

The chain's CDR3 is CASSEGGPPEKLFF. The DNA for the CDR3 is TGCGCCAGCAGTGAAGGGGGACCCCCCGAAAAACTGTTTTTT. The chain is built from TRBV10-2 and TRBJ1-4, with a weak D call TRBD1 (6 bases). This CDR3 is built from 14 residues. Germline-derived CDR1 and CDR2 are WSHSY and SAAADI. Trimming pared 3 bases from V and 8 bases from J, leaving 13 bases between.

The chain carries TRBV3-1 (or the pseudogene TRBV3-2) and TRBJ2-1, with D perhaps TRBD2 (5 bases). Trimming took 7 bases from V and 5 from J, leaving 18 bases between them. The germline CDR1 and CDR2 sequences are LGHDT and YNNKEL (reference sequence). The CDR3 length is 15 residues. The CDR3 bases are TGTGCCAGCACCCTTAGGGTTAACGGGGACAATGAGCAGTTCTTC. This encodes CASTLRVNGDNEQFF.